This TCR beta chain was documented in a study of response to subunit inactivated influenza vaccine. Notes on the study in general: Researchers suggested that each seasonal influenza vaccination recruits few new T cells.

Worth noting for this clonotype: Antigen specificity is unknown.

A single record per CDR3 protein comes from TCRdb applying MiXCR to the RT-PCR reads. Of fewer than 550,000 distinct CDR3 sequences in the sample, 25% were seen once. This CDR3 region has 14 residues. The V gene's germline CDR1 is SQVTM and CDR2 ANQGSEA. Trimming stripped 2 bases from V and 3 bases from J, with 11 bases between. The gene calls are TRBV29-1 and TRBJ2-1; D is perhaps TRBD2 (5 bases). This TCR was recovered from a man aged 45-65 years who received an inactivated influenza vaccine. Sample: CD4+ T cells sorted from PBMCs, taken roughly 5 days after vaccination. In DNA, the CDR3 is TGCAGCGTTGAAAAACGGGATGACTACAATGAGCAGTTCTTC. This translates into CSVEKRDDYNEQFF.